Listed here are 4 T cell receptor beta chains from one sample, sequenced in a study of T cell clones after liver transplantation. The data were produced by immunoSEQ multiplex PCR, yet TCRdb's version contains in-frame clones alone and is incomplete. Of about 9,200 clones listed, 70% to 85% were seen once; the top ten hold about three fifths. The source was CD8+ T cells from blood, collected at the 22-month timepoint. The receptors were sampled from a human patient who received a liver transplant. Part of the T cell pool may stem from the graft donor.

The chain carries TRBV27 and TRBJ1-6, with 8 bases aligning to TRBD1. The CDR3 is 15 residues long. The germline CDR1 and CDR2 sequences are MNHEY and SMNVEV (reference sequence). The junction had 6 bases not matched to a gene; V was cut back by 1 base and J by 10 bases. The CDR3 coding sequence is TGTGCCAGCAGTTTATACCCAGGGGGCGAATCACCCCTCCACTTT. It encodes CASSLYPGGESPLHF.

The V call is TRBV2, the J call TRBJ1-3, with D perhaps matching TRBD1 (5 bases). Germline-derived CDR1 and CDR2 are SNHLY and FYNNEI. The CDR3 loop spans 15 amino acids. Trimming removed 8 bases at V and 0 bases at J, with 14 bases between. The CDR3, as DNA: TGTGCCAGCGCGAACGACAGAAACTCTGGAAACACCATATATTTT. It translates to CASANDRNSGNTIYF.

By proportion, this clone is medium-sized (0.01 to 0.1%). The chain is built from TRBV7-6 and TRBJ1-1, with D perhaps matching TRBD1 (5 bases). In germline, CDR1 is SGHVS, CDR2 FNYEAQ. CDR3 length: 12 residues. Trimming removed 5 bases at V and 7 bases at J, with 11 bases between. The CDR3 is CASSLTGGEAFF. The DNA for the CDR3 is TGTGCCAGCAGCCTCACTGGGGGTGAAGCTTTCTTT.

This rearrangement joins TRBV27 to TRBJ2-5; no definite D call. CDR1 and CDR2 from the germline V gene are MNHEY and SMNVEV (reference sequence). V was trimmed by 0 bases and J by 4 bases, leaving 6 bases between them. This CDR3 region has 13 residues. The CDR3 loop is CASSLSIRETQYF. In nucleotides, the CDR3 is TGTGCCAGCAGTTTATCGATCCGAGAGACCCAGTACTTC.